These 19 T cell receptor beta chains share one sample of origin, sequenced in a study of beta chain features in type 1 diabetes. Study-level points and caveats: Shorter TCRB CDR3s, moderately but significantly so, were found in Type 1 diabetes patients in all four CD4+ subsets.

Antigen specificity for these receptors is unknown. Expressed TCRB transcripts got sequenced, as all isolated RNA was reverse transcribed. Here immunoSEQ multiplex PCR was the method, and the copy in TCRdb shows in-frame clones only, minus some. The sample contains 250,000 to 300,000 clones, around 24% of which appear only once. Sequencing used naive CD4+ T cells from blood. These receptors were collected from a woman in her twenties or thirties with type 1 diabetes.

This chain joins TRBV11-1 and TRBJ2-5, with 13 positions matching TRBD2. Germline V gene lookup returns CDR1 SGHAT and CDR2 FQDESV (reference sequence). The CDR3 spans 15 residues. With 5 bases clipped from V and 2 bases from J, the junction kept 2 bases outside the gene matches. CDR3 amino acids: CASSETSGRQETQYF. The CDR3 DNA reads TGTGCCAGCAGCGAGACTAGCGGGAGGCAAGAGACCCAGTACTTC.

This chain joins TRBV5-1 and TRBJ2-5; tentatively, D is TRBD2 (5 bases). The CDR3 totals 16 residues. Germline V gives CDR1 SGHRS, CDR2 YFSETQ. The V and J ends lost 0 bases and 4 bases respectively, with 16 bases between them. The CDR3 loop reads CASSLVVAIGGETQYF. In nucleotides, the CDR3 is TGCGCCAGCAGCTTGGTGGTAGCGATCGGCGGAGAGACCCAGTACTTC.

The V call is TRBV5-1, the J call TRBJ2-5; 10 nucleotides align to TRBD2. CDR1 and CDR2 (germline): SGHRS, YFSETQ. CDR3 length: 16 residues. V shed 1 base, J shed 4 bases, and the junction held 7 bases outside the gene matches. CDR3 amino acids: CASSLYSGRAGETQYF. CDR3 nucleotides: TGCGCCAGCAGCTTGTACAGCGGGAGGGCCGGAGAGACCCAGTACTTC.

A few counts support this clone. The chain carries TRBV2 and TRBJ2-1, with 10 bases that match TRBD1. Per germline, CDR1 SNHLY and CDR2 FYNNEI. The CDR3 is 16 residues long. V lost 7 bases and J lost 8; bases outside the gene matches: 14. In DNA, the CDR3 is TGTGCCAGCACGCTCTTTGGGACAGGGGTCGTCCATGAGCAGTTCTTC. As protein: CASTLFGTGVVHEQFF. The whole variable domain, filled in from reference TRBV2 and TRBJ2-1, reads EPEVTQTPSHQVTQMGQEVILRCVPISNHLYFYWYRQILGQKVEFLVSFYNNEISEKSEIFDDQFSVERPDGSNFTLKIRSTKLEDSAMYFCASTLFGTGVVHEQFFGPGTRLTVL.

This clone came up a few times. CDR3: CASSPRGRQGPNIQYF. DNA of the CDR3: TGTGCCAGCAGCCCACGTGGCCGACAGGGGCCAAACATTCAGTACTTC. The chain links TRBV7-9 to TRBJ2-4; 8 nucleotides align to TRBD1. The CDR3 covers 16 residues. V lost 5 bases, J lost 6 bases, and 12 bases stayed unmatched. CDR1 is SEHNR, CDR2 FQNEAQ, per germline (reference sequence).

This clone was seen more than once but under ten times. The chain couples TRBV18 to TRBJ2-7; 10 bases are a match to TRBD1. The V gene end was trimmed by 6 bases and the J gene end by 3 bases; junction bases not matched to a gene: 5. The length of the CDR3 is 14 residues. CDR1 KGHSH and CDR2 LQKENI come from the germline V gene. The CDR3 here is CASSAGTGDYEQYF. The CDR3 DNA sequence: TGTGCCAGCTCGGCCGGGACAGGGGACTACGAGCAGTACTTC. Full variable domain (outside the CDR3, taken from reference TRBV18 and TRBJ2-7): NAGVMQNPRHLVRRRGQEARLRCSPMKGHSHVYWYRQLPEEGLKFMVYLQKENIIDESGMPKERFSAEFPKEGPSILRIQQVVRGDSAAYFCASSAGTGDYEQYFGPGTRLTVT.

This chain links TRBV28 with TRBJ2-5, with 7 bases lining up with TRBD2. Germline loops: CDR1 MDHEN, CDR2 SYDVKM. The CDR3 totals 17 residues. V dropped 5 bases and J dropped 2; count of bases not matched to a gene: 14. This CDR3 is CASSGQTSRWVQETQYF. CDR3 bases: TGTGCCAGCAGTGGGCAGACTAGCCGGTGGGTTCAAGAGACCCAGTACTTC.

This clone was detected a few times. The J gene is TRBJ2-1, the V gene TRBV9, with TRBD2 matching 16 bases. The germline CDR1 and CDR2 sequences are SGDLS and YYNGEE. The CDR3 runs to 16 residues. With 0 bases clipped from V and 7 bases from J, the junction kept 1 base outside the gene matches. DNA of the CDR3: TGTGCCAGCAGCGTAGCGGGACTAGCGGGAGGGAATGAGCAGTTCTTC. Translating it yields CASSVAGLAGGNEQFF.

This chain connects TRBV29-1 to TRBJ1-3; no clear D gene. Deletions cut 6 bases from V and 4 bases from J, with 16 bases between. CDR3 length: 14 amino acids. Per germline, CDR1 SQVTM and CDR2 ANQGSEA. This chain's CDR3 is CSVDSLGRGNTIYF. The CDR3 coding sequence is TGCAGCGTCGACTCTTTGGGTCGGGGAAACACCATATATTTT.

The chain recombines TRBV30 with TRBJ1-2; the match to TRBD1 covers 7 bases. V lost 4 bases and J lost 8; bases outside the gene matches: 10. The germline CDR1 and CDR2 sequences are GTSNPN and SVGIG (reference sequence). The CDR3 is 13 residues long. The CDR3 region has the DNA TGTGCCTGGATGGATAACAGGGGCTGGGGCTACACCTTC. Protein sequence: CAWMDNRGWGYTF.

The genes are TRBV11-2 and TRBJ2-2, with D possibly being TRBD2 (5 bases). V was shortened by 5 bases and J by 7 bases, with 14 bases between the two germline ends. Germline CDR1 SGHAT, CDR2 FQNNGV. There are 14 residues in the CDR3. Written as DNA, the CDR3 is TGTGCCAGCAGCCCCGCCGGAGGTTTCGGGGAGCTGTTTTTT. Translation gives CASSPAGGFGELFF.

CDR3 DNA sequence: TGTGCCAGCAGCGTAGAATCAGCGAGCTCTGGGGCCAACGTCCTGACTTTC. Protein product: CASSVESASSGANVLTF. J is TRBJ2-6 and V is TRBV9; no clear D gene. Trimming cost V 0 bases and J 0 bases, with 10 bases left between them. This CDR3 contains 17 residues. The germline V gene encodes CDR1 SGDLS and CDR2 YYNGEE.

The chain uses TRBV4-1 and TRBJ2-1; D is perhaps TRBD2 (6 bases). Germline V gene sequence: CDR1 MGHRA, CDR2 YSYEKL. This CDR3 has 16 residues. V was cut by 2 bases and J by 4 bases, with 15 bases left in between. The CDR3 sequence is CASSQTLSGSYNEQFF. CDR3 DNA sequence: TGCGCCAGCAGCCAAACACTAAGCGGGTCGTACAATGAGCAGTTCTTC.

The gene calls are TRBV7-3 and TRBJ2-1; 9 bases line up with TRBD1. In germline, CDR1 is SGHTA, CDR2 FQGTGA. The length of the CDR3 is 15 residues. J gave up 4 bases and V 6 bases, and 7 bases lay outside the gene matches. This chain's CDR3 is CASSKQGASYNEQFF. The CDR3 DNA follows: TGTGCCAGCAGTAAACAGGGGGCGTCGTACAATGAGCAGTTCTTC.

The chain is built from TRBV28 and TRBJ2-4; D remains ambiguous. Per the germline V gene, CDR1 is MDHEN and CDR2 is SYDVKM. The CDR3 runs 13 residues. Between the trimmed V and J ends, which lost 6 bases and 6 bases, there was a span of 12 bases. In DNA form, the CDR3 reads TGTGCCAGCAGCCTCGAACAGAGAAACATTCAGTACTTC. Translation gives CASSLEQRNIQYF.

The rearrangement links TRBV7-2 to TRBJ2-2, with 11 bases aligning to TRBD2. Germline lookup yields CDR1 SGHTA and CDR2 FQGNSA. The CDR3 totals 16 residues. Unmatched junction bases numbered 3, after V lost 2 bases and J lost 4 bases. CDR3 sequence (DNA): TGTGCCAGCAGCTTAAGACTAGCGGGACTCACCGGGGAGCTGTTTTTT. Translating it yields CASSLRLAGLTGELFF. Looking up the rest from reference TRBV7-2 and TRBJ2-2 gives the full variable domain: GAGVSQSPSNKVTEKGKDVELRCDPISGHTALYWYRQSLGQGLEFLIYFQGNSAPDKSGLPSDRFSAERTGGSVSTLTIQRTQQEDSAVYLCASSLRLAGLTGELFFGEGSRLTVL.

This clone was detected only a few times. As DNA, the CDR3 is TGTGCCAGCTCACGGCAGGGGGTTCAAGAGACCCAGTACTTC. Amino acid sequence: CASSRQGVQETQYF. This chain uses TRBV18 with TRBJ2-5; 7 bases are shared with TRBD1. Trimming at V came to 4 bases and at J to 2 bases, leaving 4 bases not matched to a gene. This CDR3 is 14 amino acids long. Looked up from germline, CDR1 is KGHSH and CDR2 is LQKENI.

The chain has TRBV7-9 and TRBJ2-7; D is uncertain. V lost 1 base, J lost 4 bases, and 8 bases lay in between. The germline V gene has CDR1 SEHNR and CDR2 FQNEAQ (reference sequence). There are 13 residues in the CDR3. The CDR3 region is CASSLGIEYEQYF. CDR3 in DNA: TGTGCCAGCAGCTTAGGCATAGAGTACGAGCAGTACTTC.

The V and J genes are TRBV2 and TRBJ2-1; D perhaps matches TRBD1 (6 bases). This CDR3 has 11 amino acids. Germline V gene sequence: CDR1 SNHLY, CDR2 FYNNEI. V shed 11 bases and J shed 4 bases, with 9 bases lying between them. The CDR3 spells CAGGQYNEQFF. The DNA of the CDR3 is TGTGCCGGGGGACAATACAATGAGCAGTTCTTC.